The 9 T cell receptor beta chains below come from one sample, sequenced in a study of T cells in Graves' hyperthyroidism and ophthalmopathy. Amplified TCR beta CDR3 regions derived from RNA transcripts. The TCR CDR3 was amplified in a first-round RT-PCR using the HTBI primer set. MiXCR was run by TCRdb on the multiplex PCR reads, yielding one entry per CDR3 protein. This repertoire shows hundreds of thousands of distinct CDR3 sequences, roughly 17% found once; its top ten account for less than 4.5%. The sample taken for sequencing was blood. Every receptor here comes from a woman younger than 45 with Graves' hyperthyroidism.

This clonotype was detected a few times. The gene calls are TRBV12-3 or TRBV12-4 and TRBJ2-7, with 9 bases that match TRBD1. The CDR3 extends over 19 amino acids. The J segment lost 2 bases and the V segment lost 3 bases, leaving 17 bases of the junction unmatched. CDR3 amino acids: CASSFSLRPDRGIAYEQYF. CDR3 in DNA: TGTGCCAGCAGTTTCTCACTTCGACCCGACAGGGGGATAGCCTACGAGCAGTACTTC.

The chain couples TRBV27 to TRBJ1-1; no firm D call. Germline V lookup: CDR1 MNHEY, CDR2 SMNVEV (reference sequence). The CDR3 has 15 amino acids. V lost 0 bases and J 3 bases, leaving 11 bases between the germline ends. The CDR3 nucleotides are TGTGCCAGCAGTTTATCTTCGGCGGGGTACACTGAAGCTTTCTTT. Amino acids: CASSLSSAGYTEAFF.

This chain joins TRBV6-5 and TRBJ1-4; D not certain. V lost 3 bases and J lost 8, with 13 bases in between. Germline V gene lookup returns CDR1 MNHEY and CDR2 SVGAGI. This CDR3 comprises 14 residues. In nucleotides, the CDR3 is TGTGCCAGCAGTTATCGAGGGCGTCGCGAAAAACTGTTTTTT. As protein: CASSYRGRREKLFF.

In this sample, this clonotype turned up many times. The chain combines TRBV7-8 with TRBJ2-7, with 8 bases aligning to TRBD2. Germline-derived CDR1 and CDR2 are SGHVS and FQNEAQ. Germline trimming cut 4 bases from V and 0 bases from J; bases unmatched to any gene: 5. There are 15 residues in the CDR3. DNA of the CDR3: TGTGCCAGCAGCTCCTCCGGGACTAGCTCCTACGAGCAGTACTTC. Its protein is CASSSSGTSSYEQYF.

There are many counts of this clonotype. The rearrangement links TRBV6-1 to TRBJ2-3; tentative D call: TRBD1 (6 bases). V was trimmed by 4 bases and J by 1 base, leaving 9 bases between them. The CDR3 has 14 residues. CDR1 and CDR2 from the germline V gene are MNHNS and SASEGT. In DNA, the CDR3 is TGTGCCAGCAGTGGTCCAGGGGGCACAGATACGCAGTATTTT. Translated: CASSGPGGTDTQYF.

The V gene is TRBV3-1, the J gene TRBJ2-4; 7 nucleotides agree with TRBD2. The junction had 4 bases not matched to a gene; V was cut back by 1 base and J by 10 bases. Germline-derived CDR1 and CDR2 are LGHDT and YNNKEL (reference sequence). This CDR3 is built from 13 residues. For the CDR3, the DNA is TGTGCCAGCAGCCAAGGGGGGGGGGATATTCAGTACTTC. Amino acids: CASSQGGGDIQYF.

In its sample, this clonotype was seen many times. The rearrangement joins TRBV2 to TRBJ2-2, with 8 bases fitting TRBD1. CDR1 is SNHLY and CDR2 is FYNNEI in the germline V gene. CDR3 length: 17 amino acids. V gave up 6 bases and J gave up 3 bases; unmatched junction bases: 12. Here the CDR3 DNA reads TGTGCCAGCAGCTCAGACCCGGACAGGGTTTACACCGGGGAGCTGTTTTTT. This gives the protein CASSSDPDRVYTGELFF. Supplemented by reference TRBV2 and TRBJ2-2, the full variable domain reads EPEVTQTPSHQVTQMGQEVILRCVPISNHLYFYWYRQILGQKVEFLVSFYNNEISEKSEIFDDQFSVERPDGSNFTLKIRSTKLEDSAMYFCASSSDPDRVYTGELFFGEGSRLTVL.

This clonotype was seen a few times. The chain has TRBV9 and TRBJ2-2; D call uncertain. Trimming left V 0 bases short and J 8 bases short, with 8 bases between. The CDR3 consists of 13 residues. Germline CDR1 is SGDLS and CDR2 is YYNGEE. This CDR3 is CASSVVVAGELFF. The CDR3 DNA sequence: TGTGCCAGCAGCGTAGTTGTGGCAGGGGAGCTGTTTTTT.

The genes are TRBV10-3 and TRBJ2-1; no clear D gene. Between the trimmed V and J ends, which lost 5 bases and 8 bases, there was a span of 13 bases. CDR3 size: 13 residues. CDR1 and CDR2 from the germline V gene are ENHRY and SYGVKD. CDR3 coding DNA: TGTGCCATCAGTCGACTGGGGTTGGATGAGCAGTTCTTC. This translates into CAISRLGLDEQFF.